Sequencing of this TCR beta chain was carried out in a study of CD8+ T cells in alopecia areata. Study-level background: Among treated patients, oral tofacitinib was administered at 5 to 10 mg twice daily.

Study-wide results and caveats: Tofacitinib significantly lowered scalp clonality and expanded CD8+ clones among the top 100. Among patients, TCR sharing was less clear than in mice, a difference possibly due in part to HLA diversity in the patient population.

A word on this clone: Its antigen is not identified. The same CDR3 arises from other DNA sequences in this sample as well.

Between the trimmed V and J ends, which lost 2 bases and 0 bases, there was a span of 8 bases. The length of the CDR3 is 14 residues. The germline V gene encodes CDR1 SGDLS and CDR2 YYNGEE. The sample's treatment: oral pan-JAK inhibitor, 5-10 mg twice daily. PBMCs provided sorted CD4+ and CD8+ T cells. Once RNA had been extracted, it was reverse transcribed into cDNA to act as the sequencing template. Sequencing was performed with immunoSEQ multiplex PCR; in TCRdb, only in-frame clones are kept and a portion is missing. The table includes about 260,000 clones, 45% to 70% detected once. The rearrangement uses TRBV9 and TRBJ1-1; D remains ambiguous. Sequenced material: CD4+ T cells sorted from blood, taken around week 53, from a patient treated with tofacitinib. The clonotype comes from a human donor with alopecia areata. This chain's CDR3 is CASSVAGMNTEAFF. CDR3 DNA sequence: TGTGCCAGCAGCGTTGCGGGGATGAACACTGAAGCTTTCTTT.